This T cell receptor beta chain was sequenced during a study of blood T cells in healthy people across ages. Whole-study results and caveats: Donor CMV status, an unknown factor, possibly confounded changes in expanded clonotypes.

A remark on this clonotype: Its antigen is as yet unknown.

Germline V gene lookup returns CDR1 SGHRS and CDR2 YFSETQ. The CDR3 covers 16 residues. Losses at the gene ends were 0 bases for V and 13 bases for J; bases not matched to a gene: 13. A sample-barcoded 5' primer and a J-beta primer mix were used in a second PCR of roughly 7 to 11 cycles. MiXCR, run by TCRdb on the 5' RACE reads, gives a single entry per CDR3 protein. The sample gives roughly 700,000 distinct CDR3 sequences, 45% to 50% of which show up once; 30% to 40% is in the top ten. V is TRBV5-1 and J is TRBJ2-4, with TRBD2 identical over 10 bases. The TCR sequence derives from a woman aged 60-75 years in good health. The sample taken for sequencing was blood. The CDR3 protein is CASSLAIGGTSDEQYF. In DNA form, the CDR3 reads TGCGCCAGCAGCTTGGCCATAGGCGGGACTAGCGATGAGCAGTACTTC.